This T cell receptor (beta chain) was sequenced in a study of patients and donors after allogeneic stem cell transplantation. CDR3 size: 18 residues. The V end lost 5 bases, the J end lost 2 bases, and 25 bases lay between the germline ends. Germline values: CDR1 DFQATT, CDR2 SNEGSKA (reference sequence). TCRdb itself ran the RT-PCR reads through MiXCR, one entry per CDR3 protein. The table shows roughly 940,000 distinct CDR3 sequences, with roughly 17% occurring only once. This clonotype was sampled from a human donor who was either an allogeneic HSCT recipient or a stem cell or donor lymphocyte infusion donor (not recorded which). It is not recorded whose cells these are; they may come from a transplant donor. Material: blood, either unsorted or a sorted T cell fraction (not recorded which). This rearrangement joins TRBV20-1 to TRBJ2-4; D is perhaps TRBD1 or TRBD2 (5 bases each). The CDR3 protein is CSARLERGSGLPKNIQYF. The CDR3, as DNA: TGCAGTGCTCGACTGGAGAGAGGATCGGGGCTCCCCAAAAACATTCAGTACTTC.